The 17 T cell receptor beta chains below all came from one sample that was sequenced in a study of cytomegalovirus exposure and HLA in healthy donors (dated by TCRdb to the late 2010s). Library generation was performed with the immunoSEQ multiplex PCR assay. The multiplex PCR relied on a mix of 60 forward primers for TCR Vbeta segments and 13 reverse primers for TCR Jbeta segments. In its TCRdb copy, this immuneACCESS table keeps in-frame sequences only and misses some clones. Where compared with another copy, unresolved V genes explain less than half of these, and the others have no known cause. The sample contains 100,000 to 150,000 clones, over 8.5% of them found a single time. Of the sample, around 6% falls within the top ten clones. Sequencing was performed on PBMCs. Receptors originate from a woman in her forties in good health and CMV-seropositive.

In regard to this clone: At one of its ends the junction is not consistent with the germline gene, which may arise from a read error. The chain employs TRBV2 and TRBJ2-5; TRBD1 matches 7 bases. The CDR3 runs 16 residues. Germline CDR1 reads SNHLY; CDR2 reads FYNNEI. The CDR3 coding sequence is TGTGCCAGCAGTGACAGGGACAGCCTATACCAAGAAACCCAGTACTTC. Amino acids: CASSDRDSLYQETQYF.

This clone was seen more than once but under ten times. The rearrangement joins TRBV9 to TRBJ2-7; TRBD1 aligns across 9 bases. V shed 4 bases and J 2 bases; nucleotides not matched to a gene: 10. This CDR3 has 16 residues. In germline, CDR1 is SGDLS, CDR2 YYNGEE. The CDR3 DNA sequence: TGTGCCAGCAGCTCGGACAGGGACAGGGTAACCTACGAGCAGTACTTC. Encoded protein: CASSSDRDRVTYEQYF.

The rearrangement uses TRBV27 and TRBJ2-7, with TRBD2 identical over 16 bases. Germline lookup yields CDR1 MNHEY and CDR2 SMNVEV (reference sequence). Unmatched junction bases numbered 16, after V lost 9 bases and J lost 8 bases. The length of the CDR3 is 17 residues. The CDR3, as DNA: TGTGCCAGTAGGACAGCTGGGACTAGCGGGGGGGCAGTGAAGCAGTACTTC. Amino acids: CASRTAGTSGGAVKQYF.

This clone showed up just a few times. The chain couples TRBV7-2 to TRBJ2-3; possible D gene TRBD2, 7 bases. From germline, CDR1 is SGHTA and CDR2 FQGNSA. V lost 7 bases to trimming and J lost 7 bases, with 21 bases between them. This CDR3 has 15 amino acids. The CDR3 loop is CASNFVGGTKNTQYF. CDR3 nucleotides: TGTGCCAGCAACTTTGTGGGGGGGACAAAGAATACGCAGTATTTT.

The chain recombines TRBV6-5 with TRBJ2-7; 7 bases fit TRBD1. CDR3 length equals 14 residues. CDR1 and CDR2 (germline): MNHEY, SVGAGI. J was trimmed by 0 bases and V by 6 bases; bases with no gene match: 5. DNA for the CDR3: TGTGCCAGCAGGTTAGACAGGGCCTCCTACGAGCAGTACTTC. This encodes CASRLDRASYEQYF.

This clone was picked up a small number of times. The chain combines TRBV5-1 with TRBJ2-3; D call uncertain. CDR1 and CDR2 (germline): SGHRS, YFSETQ. This CDR3 has 13 residues. V was pared by 3 bases and J by 1 base, with 6 bases between. The CDR3: CASSSGGTDTQYF. The CDR3 coding sequence is TGCGCCAGCAGCTCGGGTGGCACAGATACGCAGTATTTT.

Worth noting for this clone: Other DNA sequences from this sample encode an identical CDR3 as well. The chain joins TRBV9 to TRBJ2-1; TRBD2 aligns across 7 bases. V shed 0 bases and J 1 base; nucleotides not matched to a gene: 1. The CDR3 loop spans 15 amino acids. CDR1 SGDLS and CDR2 YYNGEE come from the germline V gene. The chain's CDR3 is CASSVAGGSYNEQFF. CDR3 DNA: TGTGCCAGCAGCGTAGCGGGGGGATCCTACAATGAGCAGTTCTTC.

This clone was seen only a few times. J is TRBJ2-2 and V is TRBV14; D is undetermined. Trimming pared 6 bases from V and 3 bases from J, leaving 11 bases between. Germline V gene lookup returns CDR1 SGHDN and CDR2 FVKESK. The CDR3 spans 14 residues. This CDR3 is CASRRWRDTGELFF. As DNA, the CDR3 is TGTGCCAGCAGGAGATGGAGAGACACCGGGGAGCTGTTTTTT.

This sequence joins TRBV5-8 and TRBJ2-7; 8 nucleotides line up with TRBD2. J was trimmed by 2 bases and V by 0 bases; bases with no gene match: 7. The germline CDR1 and CDR2 sequences are SGHTS and YDEGEE. The CDR3 runs to 16 residues. The CDR3 nucleotides read TGTGCCAGCAGCTTGGCCGCGACTAGCGCTGCCTACGAGCAGTACTTC. It yields the protein CASSLAATSAAYEQYF.

The V call is TRBV7-2, the J call TRBJ1-1; TRBD1 aligns across 8 bases. J was trimmed by 5 bases and V by 4 bases; bases with no gene match: 12. The CDR3 is made up of 16 amino acids. Germline assignment: CDR1 SGHTA and CDR2 FQGNSA. The CDR3 loop is CASSSYYRGIGTEAFF. The CDR3 bases are TGTGCCAGCAGCTCGTATTACAGGGGGATCGGTACTGAAGCTTTCTTT.

Only a few counts were recorded for this clone. CDR3 DNA: TGTGCCAGCAGCCGCCGGGACAGGAGCACAGATACGCAGTATTTT. Translation: CASSRRDRSTDTQYF. J is TRBJ2-3 and V is TRBV5-4, with 8 bases aligning to TRBD1. Losses at the gene ends were 4 bases for V and 0 bases for J; bases not matched to a gene: 4. The CDR3 covers 15 residues. Germline CDR1 reads SGHNT; CDR2 reads YYREEE (reference sequence).

This clone appeared a few times. The chain recombines TRBV18 with TRBJ1-5; 8 bases agree with TRBD1. This CDR3 has 15 amino acids. Trimming cost V 2 bases and J 6 bases; bases outside gene matches: 6. Germline loops: CDR1 KGHSH, CDR2 LQKENI. The CDR3 loop is CASSPEDRVVQPQHF. The CDR3 DNA reads TGTGCCAGCTCACCAGAGGACAGGGTTGTTCAGCCCCAGCATTTT.

The chain combines TRBV18 with TRBJ2-7; D gene ambiguous. V lost 3 bases and J lost 2, with 11 bases in between. CDR1 is KGHSH, CDR2 LQKENI, per germline. The CDR3 runs 14 residues. The CDR3 coding sequence is TGTGCCAGCTCACCCATGGCGGCGACCTACGAGCAGTACTTC. It encodes CASSPMAATYEQYF.

This clone turned up a few times. The chain joins TRBV21-1 to TRBJ2-1; the table's D call, TRBD1, has no DNA check behind it. TRBV21-1 is a pseudogene locus. There are 20 residues in the CDR3. The CDR3 region has the DNA TGTGCCAGCAGGTCAGGCGTGTTTAGGAGGGGGGACAGCTCCTACAATGAGCAGTTCTTC. This translates into CASRSGVFRRGDSSYNEQFF.

V gene TRBV6-5 combines with J gene TRBJ1-1, with TRBD1 as a possible D gene (6 bases). Deletions cut 6 bases from V and 5 bases from J, with 13 bases between. The CDR3 consists of 13 residues. Germline loops: CDR1 MNHEY, CDR2 SVGAGI. Here the CDR3 reads CASSFDRNTEAFF. The CDR3 bases are TGTGCCAGCAGCTTCGACAGGAATACTGAAGCTTTCTTT.

This clone showed up just a few times. CDR3 bases: TGTGCCAGCAGCCGCACTAGCGGGGGGGATCGATCCTACAATGAGCAGTTCTTC. It codes for CASSRTSGGDRSYNEQFF. J is TRBJ2-1 and V is TRBV2; 13 bases agree with TRBD2. The germline V gene has CDR1 SNHLY and CDR2 FYNNEI. With V trimmed by 6 bases and J by 1 base, 9 bases remained unmatched. This CDR3 spans 18 amino acids.

This clone was seen a few times. The chain employs TRBV7-9 and TRBJ2-7; D perhaps matches TRBD2 (5 bases). CDR1 and CDR2 from the germline V gene are SEHNR and FQNEAQ (reference sequence). The V end was cut by 1 base, the J end by 5 bases, with 12 bases between. CDR3 length equals 14 residues. CDR3 sequence (DNA): TGTGCCAGCAGCTTAGTCGGGAACCGGGACGAGCAGTACTTC. This translates into CASSLVGNRDEQYF.